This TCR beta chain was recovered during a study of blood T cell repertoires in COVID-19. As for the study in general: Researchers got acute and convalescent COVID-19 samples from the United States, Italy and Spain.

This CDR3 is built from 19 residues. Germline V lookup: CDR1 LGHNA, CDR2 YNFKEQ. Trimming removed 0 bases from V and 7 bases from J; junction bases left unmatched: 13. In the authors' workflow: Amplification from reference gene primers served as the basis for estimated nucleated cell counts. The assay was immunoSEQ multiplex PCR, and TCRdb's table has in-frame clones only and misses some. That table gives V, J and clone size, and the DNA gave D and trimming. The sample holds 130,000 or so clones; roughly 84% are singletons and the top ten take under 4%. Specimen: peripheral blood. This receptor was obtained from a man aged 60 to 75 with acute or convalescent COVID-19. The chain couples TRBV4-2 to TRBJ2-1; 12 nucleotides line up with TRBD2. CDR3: CASSQEKGVLAGGGNEQFF. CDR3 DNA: TGTGCCAGCAGCCAAGAGAAAGGCGTACTAGCGGGAGGAGGGAATGAGCAGTTCTTC.